Following are 27 T cell receptor beta chains from one sample sequenced in a study of vaccination and CD4 T cells after COVID-19. Treatment here: approximately 9-day PBMC culture with coronavirus spike peptide pools or control peptides (ViraFEST assay). Their antigen targets remain unknown. Cultured CD4+ T cell DNA underwent sequencing with the Oncomine TCR Beta short-read assay. TCRdb called the PCR reads again in MiXCR, with one record for every CDR3 protein. The table shows about 8,500 distinct CDR3 sequences, with around 18% occurring only once. The sequencing used CD4+ T cells from blood, cultured in vitro, collected after SARS-CoV-2 vaccination. The source of these receptors is a human donor who had recovered from COVID-19.

The chain joins TRBV5-5 to TRBJ2-7, with 9 bases identical to TRBD1. Germline V gives CDR1 SGHKS, CDR2 YYEKEE (reference sequence). V dropped 5 bases and J dropped 3; count of bases not matched to a gene: 9. The CDR3 runs to 15 residues. The CDR3 DNA sequence: TGTGCCAGCAGATACGGACAGGGGTCTAACTACGAGCAGTACTTC. Protein product: CASRYGQGSNYEQYF.

The V call is TRBV6-2 or TRBV6-3, the J call TRBJ2-7; 10 nucleotides align to TRBD2. V was clipped by 0 bases and J by 5 bases; unmatched bases: 10. The length of the CDR3 is 17 residues. Germline CDR1 and CDR2: MNHEY and SVGEGT. DNA of the CDR3: TGTGCCAGCAGTTACTCGAAGGGCCTAGCGGGAGCAAACGAGCAGTACTTC. This translates into CASSYSKGLAGANEQYF.

This clonotype was seen only a few times. In DNA form, the CDR3 reads TGTGCCAGCAGTGGGTCCTGGGGGATAGCTGGAAACACCATATATTTT. Encoded protein: CASSGSWGIAGNTIYF. The chain combines TRBV6-1 with TRBJ1-3, with D perhaps TRBD1 (5 bases). Germline V gene lookup returns CDR1 MNHNS and CDR2 SASEGT. The CDR3 spans 16 residues. Trimming left V 4 bases short and J 2 bases short, with 15 bases between.

There are a few counts of this clonotype. The rearrangement joins TRBV5-5 to TRBJ2-3, with 7 bases lining up with TRBD1. The CDR3 covers 14 residues. The ends lost 1 base at V and 6 bases at J; junction bases unmatched: 5. Germline lookup yields CDR1 SGHKS and CDR2 YYEKEE (reference sequence). DNA for the CDR3: TGTGCCAGCAGCTTGACAGGGGATCGTGATACGCAGTATTTT. Its protein product is CASSLTGDRDTQYF.

This clonotype is judged medium-sized (0.01 to 0.1%). This rearrangement joins TRBV6-5 to TRBJ1-6, with 7 bases identical to TRBD1. Germline assignment: CDR1 MNHEY and CDR2 SVGAGI. The CDR3 is made up of 14 amino acids. V gave up 4 bases and J gave up 10 bases; unmatched junction bases: 7. The CDR3 region is CASSSDRAESPLHF. The CDR3 coding sequence is TGTGCCAGCAGTTCTGACAGGGCTGAGTCACCCCTCCACTTT.

By share, this clonotype ranks as medium-sized. The J gene is TRBJ1-1, the V gene TRBV20-1, with D perhaps matching TRBD1 (5 bases). CDR3 length: 16 amino acids. The V end was cut by 0 bases, the J end by 6 bases, with 20 bases between. Germline V lookup: CDR1 DFQATT, CDR2 SNEGSKA (reference sequence). CDR3 sequence reads: CSARDRRVRARAEAFF. DNA of the CDR3: TGCAGTGCTAGAGATCGTCGGGTCAGGGCGAGGGCTGAAGCTTTCTTT.

This clonotype was recorded many times. This chain links TRBV7-2 with TRBJ2-6; no firm D call. V was clipped by 3 bases and J by 3 bases, with 3 bases between them. The germline gives CDR1 SGHTA, CDR2 FQGNSA. The CDR3 extends over 13 amino acids. CDR3 sequence: CASSFGGANVLTF. The CDR3 DNA is TGTGCCAGCAGCTTCGGTGGGGCCAACGTCCTGACTTTC.

This clonotype was found a few times. This rearrangement joins TRBV28 to TRBJ2-3; TRBD2 aligns across 16 bases. Germline V gene lookup returns CDR1 MDHEN and CDR2 SYDVKM. This CDR3 comprises 19 residues. Trimming cost V 6 bases and J 1 base; bases outside gene matches: 10. The CDR3 reads CASRTFPGLAGGRTDTQYF. CDR3 DNA: TGTGCCAGCAGGACTTTCCCGGGACTAGCGGGGGGGCGCACAGATACGCAGTATTTT.

The J gene is TRBJ2-3, the V gene TRBV6-5; 8 bases fit TRBD2. V was clipped by 0 bases and J by 8 bases; unmatched bases: 7. CDR3 length: 15 residues. Germline-derived CDR1 and CDR2 are MNHEY and SVGAGI. The CDR3 loop reads CASSYSISGEGTQYF. The CDR3 region has the DNA TGTGCCAGCAGTTACTCGATTAGCGGGGAGGGTACGCAGTATTTT.

By frequency in the sample, this clonotype is medium-sized. The chain couples TRBV20-1 to TRBJ2-7, with a tentative D call TRBD1 (5 bases). CDR3 length equals 15 residues. Germline V gives CDR1 DFQATT, CDR2 SNEGSKA (reference sequence). Trimming stripped 0 bases from V and 1 base from J, with 13 bases between. CDR3 sequence reads: CSARDPRQRSYEQYF. In nucleotides, the CDR3 is TGCAGTGCTAGAGATCCCCGACAGCGTTCCTACGAGCAGTACTTC.

The CDR3 DNA is TGTGCCAGCAGCATAGGACAGGACCAAGAGACCCAGTACTTC. Its protein product is CASSIGQDQETQYF. V gene TRBV12-3 or TRBV12-4 combines with J gene TRBJ2-5; 7 bases map to TRBD1. The length of the CDR3 is 14 residues. J gave up 0 bases and V 6 bases, and 4 bases lay outside the gene matches.

By its share, this clonotype is medium-sized. The chain has TRBV15 and TRBJ2-3; no clear D. The CDR3 sequence is 15 residues long. The V gene lost 0 bases and the J gene lost 2 bases, with 9 bases spanning the gap. CDR1 is LNHNV, CDR2 YYDKDF, per germline (reference sequence). The CDR3 DNA reads as TGTGCCACCAGCAGAGAAGGCAGGTACACAGATACGCAGTATTTT. Residues: CATSREGRYTDTQYF.

This clonotype ranks as medium-sized. The V gene is TRBV20-1, the J gene TRBJ1-6; no clear D. Germline V gives CDR1 DFQATT, CDR2 SNEGSKA (reference sequence). Trimming took 3 bases from V and 8 from J, leaving 5 bases between them. This CDR3 comprises 11 residues. The CDR3 here is CSASGDSPLHF. The CDR3 coding sequence is TGCAGTGCTAGTGGCGATTCACCCCTCCACTTT.

The rearrangement uses TRBV28 and TRBJ2-7, with 12 nucleotides matching TRBD2. Trimming took 10 bases from V and 2 from J; bases not matched to a gene: 12. This CDR3 comprises 16 residues. Germline CDR1 is MDHEN and CDR2 is SYDVKM. The chain's CDR3 is CATTTSGGGQTYEQYF. Written as DNA, the CDR3 is TGTGCCACCACGACTAGCGGGGGCGGACAAACCTACGAGCAGTACTTC.

The rearrangement joins TRBV14 to TRBJ2-5; D is perhaps TRBD2 (6 bases). Germline V lookup: CDR1 SGHDN, CDR2 FVKESK. Trimming removed 1 base from V and 2 bases from J, with 11 bases in between. This CDR3 spans 15 amino acids. The CDR3 here is CASSQVGAGQETQYF. CDR3 coding DNA: TGTGCCAGCAGCCAAGTCGGCGCGGGGCAAGAGACCCAGTACTTC.

The CDR3 here is CASSLGDRVRVNLGEQYF. As DNA, the CDR3 is TGTGCCAGCAGCTTAGGGGACAGGGTACGGGTAAATCTAGGCGAGCAGTACTTC. The rearrangement links TRBV7-2 to TRBJ2-7; 9 positions agree with TRBD1. This CDR3 region has 18 residues. V was clipped by 1 base and J by 6 bases; unmatched bases: 16. The germline V gene has CDR1 SGHTA and CDR2 FQGNSA.

The sample holds many counts of this clonotype. The V call is TRBV19, the J call TRBJ1-2; 8 positions agree with TRBD1. V shed 3 bases and J 8 bases; nucleotides not matched to a gene: 11. In germline, CDR1 is LNHDA, CDR2 SQIVND (reference sequence). The CDR3 is 15 residues long. The CDR3 nucleotides read TGTGCCAGTAGTATGGGCCAGGGGGCGGCGGGCGGCTACACCTTC. Translated: CASSMGQGAAGGYTF.

The chain has TRBV6-1 and TRBJ2-2; 8 bases fit TRBD2. Unmatched junction bases numbered 11, after V lost 6 bases and J lost 5 bases. This CDR3 has 16 residues. Germline V gene lookup returns CDR1 MNHNS and CDR2 SASEGT. The CDR3 region has the DNA TGTGCCAGCAGCCTCCGGGGACTAGGACGTACCGGGGAGCTGTTTTTT. Translation: CASSLRGLGRTGELFF.

This clonotype was seen more than once but under ten times. The chain uses TRBV27 and TRBJ2-1; 8 nucleotides align to TRBD1. V shed 4 bases, J shed 3 bases, and the junction held 8 bases outside the gene matches. This CDR3 comprises 16 residues. Germline loops: CDR1 MNHEY, CDR2 SMNVEV (reference sequence). The CDR3 region has the DNA TGTGCCAGCAGTTCTCTAGGACAGGGCTACTACAATGAGCAGTTCTTC. As protein: CASSSLGQGYYNEQFF.

This clonotype is judged medium-sized. The chain carries TRBV7-2 and TRBJ2-3; D is unclear. The CDR3 extends over 13 amino acids. Trimming pared 0 bases from V and 5 bases from J, leaving 6 bases between. Looked up from germline, CDR1 is SGHTA and CDR2 is FQGNSA. CDR3 region: CASSLAERDTQYF. CDR3 nucleotide sequence: TGTGCCAGCAGCTTAGCGGAGCGAGATACGCAGTATTTT.

CDR3 coding DNA: TGTGCCATCAGTGAGCCCGGATGGGGAAACTATGGCTACACCTTC. Amino acids: CAISEPGWGNYGYTF. V and J are TRBV10-3 and TRBJ1-2; no clear D. Germline V gene lookup returns CDR1 ENHRY and CDR2 SYGVKD. This CDR3 spans 15 amino acids. The V end was cut by 2 bases, the J end by 2 bases, with 12 bases between.

This chain uses TRBV7-8 with TRBJ2-3; the D is unclear. V lost 4 bases to trimming and J lost 1 base, with 12 bases between them. Per germline, CDR1 SGHVS and CDR2 FQNEAQ. The length of the CDR3 is 15 residues. The CDR3 coding sequence is TGTGCCAGCAGCTCCGTGGGAATGCGCACAGATACGCAGTATTTT. The encoded protein is CASSSVGMRTDTQYF.

This clonotype was counted a few times. The V gene is TRBV7-9, the J gene TRBJ2-2; the match to TRBD1 covers 12 bases. Unmatched junction bases numbered 5, after V lost 4 bases and J lost 8 bases. CDR1 and CDR2 from the germline V gene are SEHNR and FQNEAQ (reference sequence). There are 15 residues in the CDR3. The CDR3 bases are TGTGCCAGCAGCTCCCGGGACAGGGGGCGGGGGGAGCTGTTTTTT. Translation gives CASSSRDRGRGELFF.

The table lists this clonotype with many counts. The chain combines TRBV27 with TRBJ2-3, with TRBD1 identical over 7 bases. The V gene's germline CDR1 is MNHEY and CDR2 SMNVEV (reference sequence). V lost 5 bases, J lost 1 base, and 12 bases stayed unmatched. The CDR3 totals 17 residues. The CDR3 DNA follows: TGTGCCAGCAGTGGTTCTCGCCGACAGGGCCGCACAGATACGCAGTATTTT. Translated: CASSGSRRQGRTDTQYF.

The sample holds many counts of this clonotype. V gene TRBV20-1 combines with J gene TRBJ2-1; 10 bases map to TRBD2. The length of the CDR3 is 15 residues. V was pared by 5 bases and J by 5 bases, with 9 bases of the junction left unmatched. CDR1 is DFQATT, CDR2 SNEGSKA, per germline (reference sequence). This chain's CDR3 is CSASHGTSVNNEQFF. The CDR3 nucleotides read TGCAGTGCTTCCCACGGGACTAGCGTGAACAATGAGCAGTTCTTC.

By its share, this clonotype is medium-sized. J is TRBJ2-5 and V is TRBV7-9, with D possibly TRBD1 on 5 matching bases. The V end lost 5 bases, the J end lost 2 bases, and 15 bases lay between the germline ends. The CDR3 loop spans 15 amino acids. Germline V CDR1 and CDR2: SEHNR, FQNEAQ (reference sequence). In DNA form, the CDR3 reads TGTGCCAGCAGCCTAGGGGTCCGTTCTCAAGAGACCCAGTACTTC. Protein product: CASSLGVRSQETQYF. Together with reference TRBV7-9 and TRBJ2-5, the CDR3 gives the full variable domain: DTGVSQNPRHKITKRGQNVTFRCDPISEHNRLYWYRQTLGQGPEFLTYFQNEAQLEKSRLLSDRFSAERPKGSFSTLEIQRTEQGDSAMYLCASSLGVRSQETQYFGPGTRLLVL.

This clonotype appeared a few times. The rearrangement uses TRBV24-1 and TRBJ2-3; the match to TRBD1 covers 10 bases. Germline loops: CDR1 KGHDR, CDR2 SFDVKD. J gave up 3 bases and V 5 bases, and 4 bases lay outside the gene matches. The CDR3 sequence is 15 residues long. The CDR3, as DNA: TGTGCCACCAGTGCCGGGACAGGGGTAACAGATACGCAGTATTTT. Its protein is CATSAGTGVTDTQYF.